This TCR beta chain is from a study of cytomegalovirus exposure and HLA in healthy donors. Findings and caveats of the study: Presence/absence results assume similar sequencing depth per donor, which may not hold. For TCR beta chains, V- and J-gene trimming was later linked to a missense DCLRE1C variant.

Trimming at V came to 1 base and at J to 1 base, leaving 1 base not matched to a gene. Germline CDR1 and CDR2: SEHNR and FQNEAQ (reference sequence). The CDR3 totals 17 residues. 13 Jbeta primers and 60 Vbeta primers were used for the PCR. The table came from immunoSEQ multiplex PCR; TCRdb's copy has only in-frame clones and leaves some out. The repertoire holds about 210,000 clones, with about 77% as singletons. For this clone: No antigen is known for it.

Donors were ostensibly healthy at sampling, although undocumented immune exposures were probable. The clonotype originates from a boy aged 10-17 years in good health and CMV-seronegative. V is TRBV7-9 and J is TRBJ2-1; 13 nucleotides align to TRBD2. The specimen was PBMCs. The CDR3 coding sequence is TGTGCCAGCAGCTTAGGGACTAGCGGGAGATCCTACAATGAGCAGTTCTTC. Translating it yields CASSLGTSGRSYNEQFF.